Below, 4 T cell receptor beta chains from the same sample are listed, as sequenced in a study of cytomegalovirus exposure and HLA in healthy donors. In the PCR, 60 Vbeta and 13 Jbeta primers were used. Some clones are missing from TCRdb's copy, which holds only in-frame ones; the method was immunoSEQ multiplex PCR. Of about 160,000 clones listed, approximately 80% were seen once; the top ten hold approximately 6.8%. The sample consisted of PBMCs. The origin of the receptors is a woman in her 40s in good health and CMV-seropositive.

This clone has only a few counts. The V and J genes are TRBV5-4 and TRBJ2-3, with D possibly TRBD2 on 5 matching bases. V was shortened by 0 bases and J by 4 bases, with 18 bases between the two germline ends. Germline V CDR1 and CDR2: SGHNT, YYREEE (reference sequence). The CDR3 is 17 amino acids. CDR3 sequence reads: CASSLGLTSSSADTQYF. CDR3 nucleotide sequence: TGTGCCAGCAGCTTGGGTTTAACTAGTTCTTCTGCAGATACGCAGTATTTT.

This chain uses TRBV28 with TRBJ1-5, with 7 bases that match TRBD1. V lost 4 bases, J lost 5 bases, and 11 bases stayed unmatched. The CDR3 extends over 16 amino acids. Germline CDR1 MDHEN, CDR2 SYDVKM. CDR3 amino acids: CASSSRTGRKYQPQHF. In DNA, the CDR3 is TGTGCCAGCAGTTCACGGACAGGAAGGAAGTATCAGCCCCAGCATTTT.

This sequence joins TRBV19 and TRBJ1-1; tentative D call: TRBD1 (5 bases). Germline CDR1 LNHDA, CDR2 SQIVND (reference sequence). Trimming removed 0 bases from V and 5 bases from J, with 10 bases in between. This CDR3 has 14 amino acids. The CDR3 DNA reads TGTGCCAGTAGTATAGATCGCGGGGGGACTGAAGCTTTCTTT. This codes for CASSIDRGGTEAFF.

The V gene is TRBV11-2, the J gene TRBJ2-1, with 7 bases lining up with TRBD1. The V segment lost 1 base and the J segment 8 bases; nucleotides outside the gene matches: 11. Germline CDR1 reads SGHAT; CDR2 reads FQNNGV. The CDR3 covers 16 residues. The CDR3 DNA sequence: TGTGCCAGCAGCTTAGGCAGGGGGTTACTCCGCCATGAGCAGTTCTTC. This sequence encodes CASSLGRGLLRHEQFF.